This T cell receptor beta chain was recorded in a study of control samples from healthy donors and cancer patients. Deletions cut 5 bases from V and 5 bases from J, with 21 bases between. The CDR3 has 16 amino acids. Germline CDR1 and CDR2: LGHDT and YNNKEL (reference sequence). Sequencing was performed with immunoSEQ multiplex PCR; in TCRdb, only in-frame clones are kept and a portion is missing. The data show 69,000 or so clones, approximately 94% seen once. The sequencing input was blood. The gene calls are TRBV3-1 (or the pseudogene TRBV3-2) and TRBJ1-1, with D perhaps matching TRBD1 (5 bases). This TCR was sampled from a woman in her twenties or thirties in good health. The CDR3 spells CASSARGLASGTEAFF. DNA for the CDR3: TGTGCCAGCAGCGCCCGGGGACTGGCCTCAGGGACTGAAGCTTTCTTT.